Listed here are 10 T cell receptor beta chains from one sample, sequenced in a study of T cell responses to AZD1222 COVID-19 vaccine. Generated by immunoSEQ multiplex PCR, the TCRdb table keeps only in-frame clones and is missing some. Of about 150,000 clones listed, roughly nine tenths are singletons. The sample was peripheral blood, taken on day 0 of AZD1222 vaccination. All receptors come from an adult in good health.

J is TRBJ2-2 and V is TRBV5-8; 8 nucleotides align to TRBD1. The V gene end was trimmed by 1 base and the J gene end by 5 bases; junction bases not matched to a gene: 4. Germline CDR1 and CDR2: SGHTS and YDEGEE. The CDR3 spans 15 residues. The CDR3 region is CASSLYNRGTGELFF. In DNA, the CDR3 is TGTGCCAGCAGCTTGTACAACAGGGGGACCGGGGAGCTGTTTTTT.

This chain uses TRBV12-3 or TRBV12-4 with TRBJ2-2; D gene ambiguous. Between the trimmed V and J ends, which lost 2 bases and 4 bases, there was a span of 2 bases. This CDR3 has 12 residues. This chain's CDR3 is CASSLFTGELFF. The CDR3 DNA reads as TGTGCCAGCAGTTTATTCACCGGGGAGCTGTTTTTT.

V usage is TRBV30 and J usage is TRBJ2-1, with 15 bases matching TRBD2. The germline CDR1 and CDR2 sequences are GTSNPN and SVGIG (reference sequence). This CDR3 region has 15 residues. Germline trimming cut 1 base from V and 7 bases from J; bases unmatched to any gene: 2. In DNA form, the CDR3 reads TGTGCCTGGAGTGGGACTAGCGGGGGGGGTAATGAGCAGTTCTTC. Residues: CAWSGTSGGGNEQFF.

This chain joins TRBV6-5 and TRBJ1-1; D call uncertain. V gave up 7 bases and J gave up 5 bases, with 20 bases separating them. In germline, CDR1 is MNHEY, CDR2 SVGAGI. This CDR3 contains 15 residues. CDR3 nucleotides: TGTGCCAGCACCTTCCTGAGTGGGGTCGGGACTGAAGCTTTCTTT. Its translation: CASTFLSGVGTEAFF.

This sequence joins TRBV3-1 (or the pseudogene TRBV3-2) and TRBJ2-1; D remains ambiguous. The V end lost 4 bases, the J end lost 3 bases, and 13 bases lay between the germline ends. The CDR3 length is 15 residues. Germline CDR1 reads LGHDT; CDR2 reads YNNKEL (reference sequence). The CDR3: CASSRDRENYNEQFF. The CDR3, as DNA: TGTGCCAGCAGCCGGGATCGAGAAAACTACAATGAGCAGTTCTTC.

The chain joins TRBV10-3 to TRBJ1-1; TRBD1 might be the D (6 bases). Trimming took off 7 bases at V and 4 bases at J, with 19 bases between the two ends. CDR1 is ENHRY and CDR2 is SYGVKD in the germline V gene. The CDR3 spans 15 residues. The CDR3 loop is CAITGEGGSSTEAFF. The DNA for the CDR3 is TGTGCCATCACTGGAGAGGGGGGAAGTTCCACTGAAGCTTTCTTT.

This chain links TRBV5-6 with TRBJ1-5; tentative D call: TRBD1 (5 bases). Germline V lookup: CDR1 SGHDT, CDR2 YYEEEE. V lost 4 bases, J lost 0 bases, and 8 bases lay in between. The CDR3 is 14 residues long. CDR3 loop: CASSEQGSNQPQHF. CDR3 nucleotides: TGTGCCAGCAGCGAGCAGGGTAGCAATCAGCCCCAGCATTTT.

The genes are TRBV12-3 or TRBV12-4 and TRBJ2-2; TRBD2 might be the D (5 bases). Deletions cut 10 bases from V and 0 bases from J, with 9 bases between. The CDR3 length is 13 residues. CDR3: CATAGTNTGELFF. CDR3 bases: TGTGCCACCGCCGGGACGAACACCGGGGAGCTGTTTTTT.

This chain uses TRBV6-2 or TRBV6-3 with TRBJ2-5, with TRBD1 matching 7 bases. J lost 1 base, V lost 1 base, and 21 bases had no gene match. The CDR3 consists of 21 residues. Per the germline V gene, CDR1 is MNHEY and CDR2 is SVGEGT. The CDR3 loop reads CASSYYNPGQPPLTSQETQYF. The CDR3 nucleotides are TGTGCCAGCAGTTACTATAACCCGGGACAGCCACCTTTAACTAGCCAAGAGACCCAGTACTTC.

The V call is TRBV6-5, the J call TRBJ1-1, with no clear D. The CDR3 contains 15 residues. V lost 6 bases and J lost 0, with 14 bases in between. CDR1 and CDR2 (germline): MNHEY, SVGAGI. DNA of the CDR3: TGTGCCAGCAGCCCCGGGCGGTCCGTGAACACTGAAGCTTTCTTT. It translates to CASSPGRSVNTEAFF.